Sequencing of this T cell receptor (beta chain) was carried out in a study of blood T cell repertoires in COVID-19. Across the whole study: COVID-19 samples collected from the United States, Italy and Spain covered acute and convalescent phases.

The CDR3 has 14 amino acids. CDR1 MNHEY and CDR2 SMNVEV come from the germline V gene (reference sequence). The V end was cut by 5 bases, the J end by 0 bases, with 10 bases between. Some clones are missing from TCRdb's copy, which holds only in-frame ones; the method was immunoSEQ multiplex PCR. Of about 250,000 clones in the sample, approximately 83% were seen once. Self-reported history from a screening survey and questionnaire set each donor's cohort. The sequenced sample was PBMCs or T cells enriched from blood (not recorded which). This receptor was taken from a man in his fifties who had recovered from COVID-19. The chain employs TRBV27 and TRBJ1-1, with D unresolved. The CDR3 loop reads CASSLRIMNTEAFF. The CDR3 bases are TGTGCCAGCAGTCTCAGGATTATGAACACTGAAGCTTTCTTT.